Shown below are 17 T cell receptor beta chains from a single sample sequenced in a study of blood T cell repertoires in COVID-19. Clones were read by immunoSEQ multiplex PCR, and TCRdb kept only the in-frame ones, dropping some. This table has 300,000 to 400,000 clones, approximately 88% appearing once. The sequenced material came from peripheral blood. The source is a man aged 25-40 years with COVID-19, enrolled during active disease.

The chain recombines TRBV30 with TRBJ2-7; 15 bases map to TRBD2. Trimming removed 3 bases from V and 4 bases from J; junction bases left unmatched: 10. This CDR3 comprises 17 residues. CDR1 and CDR2 (germline): GTSNPN, SVGIG (reference sequence). For the CDR3, the DNA is TGTGCCTGGAGGGCAGGACTAGCGGGAGGGCCAGGTTACGAGCAGTACTTC. Translated: CAWRAGLAGGPGYEQYF.

V usage is TRBV7-3 and J usage is TRBJ2-7; D call uncertain. The CDR3 runs to 14 residues. Germline V gene sequence: CDR1 SGHTA, CDR2 FQGTGA. V was clipped by 0 bases and J by 5 bases, with 11 bases between them. Here the CDR3 DNA reads TGTGCCAGCAGCTTAACGAGAGACATGAACGAGCAGTACTTC. This gives the protein CASSLTRDMNEQYF.

The chain employs TRBV28 and TRBJ1-6; tentative D call: TRBD1 (6 bases). CDR3 length: 15 residues. V lost 9 bases to trimming and J lost 0 bases, with 12 bases between them. Germline-derived CDR1 and CDR2 are MDHEN and SYDVKM. Written as DNA, the CDR3 is TGTGCCAGGGGGGGGGCTAGCTCCTATAATTCACCCCTCCACTTT. Its protein is CARGGASSYNSPLHF.

The CDR3 protein is CASSLATGRTEAFF. CDR3 DNA sequence: TGTGCCAGCAGCTTGGCGACAGGGAGGACTGAAGCTTTCTTT. The rearrangement joins TRBV5-4 to TRBJ1-1; 7 nucleotides match TRBD1. The germline gives CDR1 SGHNT, CDR2 YYREEE (reference sequence). This CDR3 has 14 residues. Losses at the gene ends were 0 bases for V and 5 bases for J; bases not matched to a gene: 4. Full variable domain (remainder filled in from reference TRBV5-4 and TRBJ1-1): ETGVTQSPTHLIKTRGQQVTLRCSSQSGHNTVSWYQQALGQGPQFIFQYYREEENGRGNFPPRFSGLQFPNYSSELNVNALELDDSALYLCASSLATGRTEAFFGQGTRLTVV.

The J gene is TRBJ1-2, the V gene TRBV13; 12 nucleotides line up with TRBD1. The germline V gene encodes CDR1 PRHDT and CDR2 FYEKMQ (reference sequence). The CDR3 runs 16 residues. The V and J ends lost 5 bases and 3 bases, in that order; junction bases with no gene match: 7. CDR3 sequence: CASSPGTGGWDYGYTF. The CDR3 DNA follows: TGTGCCAGCAGCCCCGGGACAGGGGGCTGGGACTATGGCTACACCTTC.

The rearrangement joins TRBV28 to TRBJ2-5; D is perhaps TRBD2 (5 bases). The CDR3 loop spans 14 amino acids. Looked up from germline, CDR1 is MDHEN and CDR2 is SYDVKM. V lost 7 bases to trimming and J lost 4 bases, with 16 bases between them. CDR3 region: CASTLGGEGETQYF. CDR3 sequence (DNA): TGTGCCAGCACCCTAGGTGGTGAGGGAGAGACCCAGTACTTC.

The chain combines TRBV29-1 with TRBJ2-7; TRBD2 matches 7 bases. The CDR3 contains 13 residues. Unmatched junction bases numbered 5, after V lost 3 bases and J lost 3 bases. Germline V gives CDR1 SQVTM, CDR2 ANQGSEA. CDR3 nucleotide sequence: TGCAGCGTTGAGCCAGGGAGGGGCTACGAGCAGTACTTC. Encoded protein: CSVEPGRGYEQYF.

The chain employs TRBV7-9 and TRBJ2-1, with D unresolved. Deletions cut 1 base from V and 6 bases from J, with 10 bases between. Looked up from germline, CDR1 is SEHNR and CDR2 is FQNEAQ (reference sequence). The CDR3 contains 14 residues. The CDR3, as DNA: TGTGCCAGCAGCTTAGAGAACTCCATCAATGAGCAGTTCTTC. Protein product: CASSLENSINEQFF. Full variable domain (outside the CDR3, taken from reference TRBV7-9 and TRBJ2-1): DTGVSQNPRHKITKRGQNVTFRCDPISEHNRLYWYRQTLGQGPEFLTYFQNEAQLEKSRLLSDRFSAERPKGSFSTLEIQRTEQGDSAMYLCASSLENSINEQFFGPGTRLTVL.

The J gene is TRBJ2-7, the V gene TRBV7-2; 7 bases are shared with TRBD2. J lost 2 bases, V lost 1 base, and 2 bases had no gene match. CDR3 size: 14 residues. Germline V lookup: CDR1 SGHTA, CDR2 FQGNSA. CDR3 amino acids: CASSLEGRAYEQYF. The DNA for the CDR3 is TGTGCCAGCAGCTTAGAGGGGAGGGCCTACGAGCAGTACTTC.

As concerns this clone: Other DNA sequences of this sample code for an identical CDR3. V and J are TRBV19 and TRBJ1-1; TRBD1 might be the D (6 bases). This CDR3 has 13 amino acids. Trimming removed 9 bases from V and 4 bases from J, with 15 bases in between. Germline V gives CDR1 LNHDA, CDR2 SQIVND (reference sequence). The CDR3 coding sequence is TGTGCCAGCTCTACAGGGTGGGGCACTGAAGCTTTCTTT. It yields the protein CASSTGWGTEAFF.

CDR3 DNA: TGCGCCAGCAGCCCCGCTACGGGAGCCGGATACGAGCAGTACTTC. It yields the protein CASSPATGAGYEQYF. The genes are TRBV4-3 and TRBJ2-7; D might be TRBD2 (6 bases). CDR1 and CDR2 (germline): LGHNA, YSLEER. This CDR3 comprises 15 residues. V was pared by 4 bases and J by 4 bases, with 17 bases between.

The V gene is TRBV6-1, the J gene TRBJ2-7, with TRBD1 matching 9 bases. This CDR3 has 15 residues. In germline, CDR1 is MNHNS, CDR2 SASEGT. Losses at the gene ends were 0 bases for V and 2 bases for J; bases not matched to a gene: 2. Written as DNA, the CDR3 is TGTGCCAGCAGTGAAGCCGGGACAGGGACCTACGAGCAGTACTTC. Translation: CASSEAGTGTYEQYF.

The chain couples TRBV15 to TRBJ1-5, with D uncertain. Trimming took 1 base from V and 11 from J, leaving 21 bases between them. From germline, CDR1 is LNHNV and CDR2 YYDKDF (reference sequence). The CDR3 length is 16 residues. This CDR3 reads CATSRVRAPENVAQHF. CDR3 DNA: TGTGCCACCAGCAGAGTACGAGCCCCGGAGAATGTTGCCCAGCATTTT.

V gene TRBV19 combines with J gene TRBJ1-3; no clear D. The CDR3 is 15 residues long. V shed 3 bases and J shed 0 bases, with 9 bases lying between them. Per germline, CDR1 LNHDA and CDR2 SQIVND (reference sequence). In nucleotides, the CDR3 is TGTGCCAGTAGTATGATCCAGTCCTCTGGAAACACCATATATTTT. It yields the protein CASSMIQSSGNTIYF.

V and J are TRBV11-3 and TRBJ2-1; 8 nucleotides agree with TRBD1. The germline gives CDR1 SGHNT, CDR2 YENEEA. The CDR3 spans 14 residues. With 6 bases clipped from V and 7 bases from J, the junction kept 8 bases outside the gene matches. The CDR3 coding sequence is TGTGCCAGCAGTTCGACAGGGGCAGGGAATGAGCAGTTCTTC. It specifies CASSSTGAGNEQFF.

This chain connects TRBV27 to TRBJ2-3; 9 positions match TRBD1. CDR3 size: 14 residues. Looked up from germline, CDR1 is MNHEY and CDR2 is SMNVEV (reference sequence). The trim removed 8 bases at V and 5 bases at J, leaving 8 bases unmatched. In DNA, the CDR3 is TGTGCCAGCTGGAACAGGGGGCTGGGAGATACGCAGTATTTT. Its protein is CASWNRGLGDTQYF.

The CDR3: CASSPGTGGFYEQYF. CDR3 coding DNA: TGTGCCAGCTCACCCGGGACAGGGGGCTTCTACGAGCAGTACTTC. J is TRBJ2-7 and V is TRBV18, with 12 bases identical to TRBD1. The CDR3 has 15 residues. Germline trimming cut 3 bases from V and 3 bases from J; bases unmatched to any gene: 3. Germline lookup yields CDR1 KGHSH and CDR2 LQKENI. The full variable domain, completed using reference TRBV18 and TRBJ2-7, is NAGVMQNPRHLVRRRGQEARLRCSPMKGHSHVYWYRQLPEEGLKFMVYLQKENIIDESGMPKERFSAEFPKEGPSILRIQQVVRGDSAAYFCASSPGTGGFYEQYFGPGTRLTVT.